This T cell receptor (beta chain) was sequenced during a study of cytomegalovirus exposure and HLA in healthy donors. Germline CDR1 reads SGHTA; CDR2 reads FQGNSA. The CDR3 length is 15 residues. V lost 2 bases, J lost 7 bases, and 8 bases stayed unmatched. Broader study findings: The study listed 150 to 200 cytomegalovirus-associated TCR beta chains. Subsequent analysis showed first-cohort TCR clusters tending to co-occur in 120 validation repertoires.

Notes on this clone: What it binds is unknown.

The method was immunoSEQ multiplex PCR; TCRdb's version includes in-frame clones alone and lacks a portion of them. The sample comprises some 260,000 clones, over 75% of which are singletons, and approximately 12% rests with the top ten. This receptor was obtained from a man aged 18 to 29 in good health and CMV-seropositive. Sequencing was performed on PBMCs. The rearrangement uses TRBV7-2 and TRBJ2-3, with 8 bases that match TRBD2. The chain's CDR3 is CASSLNGRAGYTQYF. The CDR3 DNA follows: TGTGCCAGCAGCTTAAACGGGAGGGCCGGATATACGCAGTATTTT.